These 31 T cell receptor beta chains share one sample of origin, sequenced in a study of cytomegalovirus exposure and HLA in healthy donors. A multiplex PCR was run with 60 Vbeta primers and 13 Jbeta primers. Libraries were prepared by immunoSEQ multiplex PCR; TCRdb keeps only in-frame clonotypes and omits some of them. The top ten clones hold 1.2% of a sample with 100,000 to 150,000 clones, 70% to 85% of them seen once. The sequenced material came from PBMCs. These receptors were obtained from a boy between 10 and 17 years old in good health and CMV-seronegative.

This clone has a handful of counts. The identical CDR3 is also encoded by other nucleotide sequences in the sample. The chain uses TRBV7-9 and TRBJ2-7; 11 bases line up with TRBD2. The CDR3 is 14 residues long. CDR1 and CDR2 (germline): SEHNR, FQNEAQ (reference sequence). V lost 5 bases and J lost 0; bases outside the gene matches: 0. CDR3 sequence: CASSGTSGSYEQYF. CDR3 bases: TGTGCCAGCAGCGGGACTAGCGGCTCCTACGAGCAGTACTTC.

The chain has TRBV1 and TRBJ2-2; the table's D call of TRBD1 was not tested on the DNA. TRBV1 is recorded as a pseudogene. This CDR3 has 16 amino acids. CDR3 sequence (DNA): TGCACCAGCAGTGCAGGGACAGGGGTAAGGACCGGGGAGCTGTTTTTT. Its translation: CTSSAGTGVRTGELFF.

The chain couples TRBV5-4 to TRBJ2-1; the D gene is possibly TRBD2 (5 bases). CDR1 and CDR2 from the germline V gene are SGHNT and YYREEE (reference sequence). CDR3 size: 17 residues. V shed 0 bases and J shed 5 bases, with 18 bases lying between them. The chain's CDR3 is CASSLAGSGRKDNEQFF. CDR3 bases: TGTGCCAGCAGCTTGGCGGGATCCGGTCGGAAAGACAATGAGCAGTTCTTC.

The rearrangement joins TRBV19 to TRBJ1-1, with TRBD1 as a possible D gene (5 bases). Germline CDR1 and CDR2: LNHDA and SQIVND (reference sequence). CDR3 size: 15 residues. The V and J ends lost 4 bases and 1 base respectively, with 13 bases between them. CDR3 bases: TGTGCCAGTAGTAGTCCCGGACACCCGAACACTGAAGCTTTCTTT. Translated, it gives CASSSPGHPNTEAFF.

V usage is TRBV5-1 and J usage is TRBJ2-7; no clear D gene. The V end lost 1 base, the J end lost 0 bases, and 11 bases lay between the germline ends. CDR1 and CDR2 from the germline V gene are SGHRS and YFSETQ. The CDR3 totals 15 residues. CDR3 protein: CASSLTASISYEQYF. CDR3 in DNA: TGCGCCAGCAGCTTGACAGCCTCCATCTCCTACGAGCAGTACTTC.

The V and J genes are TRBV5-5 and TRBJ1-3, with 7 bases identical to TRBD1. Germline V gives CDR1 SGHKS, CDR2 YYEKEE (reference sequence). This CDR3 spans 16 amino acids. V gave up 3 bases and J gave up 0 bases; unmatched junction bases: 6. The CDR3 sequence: CASSWGQTHSGNTIYF. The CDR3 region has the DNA TGTGCCAGCAGCTGGGGACAGACCCACTCTGGAAACACCATATATTTT.

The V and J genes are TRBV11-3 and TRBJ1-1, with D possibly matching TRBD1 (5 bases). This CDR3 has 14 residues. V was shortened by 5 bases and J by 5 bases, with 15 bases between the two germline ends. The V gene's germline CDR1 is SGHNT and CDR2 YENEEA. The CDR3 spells CASSPVRALTEAFF. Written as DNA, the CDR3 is TGTGCCAGCAGCCCCGTCAGGGCCCTTACTGAAGCTTTCTTT.

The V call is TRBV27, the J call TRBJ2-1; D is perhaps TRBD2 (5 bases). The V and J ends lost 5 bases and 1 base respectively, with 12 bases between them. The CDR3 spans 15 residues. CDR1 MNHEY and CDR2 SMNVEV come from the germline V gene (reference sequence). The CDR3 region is CASSPLGLSYNEQFF. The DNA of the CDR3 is TGTGCCAGCAGTCCCTTAGGACTGTCCTACAATGAGCAGTTCTTC.

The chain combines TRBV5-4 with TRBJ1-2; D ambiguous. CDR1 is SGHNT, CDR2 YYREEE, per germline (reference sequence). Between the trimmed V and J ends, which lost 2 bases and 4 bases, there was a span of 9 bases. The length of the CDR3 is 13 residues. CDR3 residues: CASSFRVSYGYTF. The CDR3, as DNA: TGTGCCAGCAGCTTCCGGGTCTCCTATGGCTACACCTTC.

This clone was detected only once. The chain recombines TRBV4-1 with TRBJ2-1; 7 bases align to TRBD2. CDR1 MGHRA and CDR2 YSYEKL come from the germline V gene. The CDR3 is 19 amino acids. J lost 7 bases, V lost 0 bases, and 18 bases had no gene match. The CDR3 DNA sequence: TGCGCCAGCAGCCAAGAACGGCAAGGCCTAGCGGCCTCCACGAATGAGCAGTTCTTC. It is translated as CASSQERQGLAASTNEQFF.

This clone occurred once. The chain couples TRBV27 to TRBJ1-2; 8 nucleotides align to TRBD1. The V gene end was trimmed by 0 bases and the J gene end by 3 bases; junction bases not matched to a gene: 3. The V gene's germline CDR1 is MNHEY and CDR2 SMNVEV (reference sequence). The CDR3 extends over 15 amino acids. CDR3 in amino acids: CASSLSAGGYYGYTF. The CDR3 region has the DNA TGTGCCAGCAGTTTATCGGCAGGGGGCTACTATGGCTACACCTTC.

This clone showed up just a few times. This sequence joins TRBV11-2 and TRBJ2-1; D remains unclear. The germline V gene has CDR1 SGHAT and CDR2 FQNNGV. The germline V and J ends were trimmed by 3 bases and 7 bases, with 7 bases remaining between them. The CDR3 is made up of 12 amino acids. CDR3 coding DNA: TGTGCCAGCAGCTTGAGGCGTAATGAGCAGTTCTTC. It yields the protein CASSLRRNEQFF.

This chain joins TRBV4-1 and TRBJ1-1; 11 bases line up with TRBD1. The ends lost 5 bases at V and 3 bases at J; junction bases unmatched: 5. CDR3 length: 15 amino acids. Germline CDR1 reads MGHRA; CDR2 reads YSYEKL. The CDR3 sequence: CASSIGQGADTEAFF. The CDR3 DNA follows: TGCGCCAGCAGCATTGGACAGGGGGCGGACACTGAAGCTTTCTTT.

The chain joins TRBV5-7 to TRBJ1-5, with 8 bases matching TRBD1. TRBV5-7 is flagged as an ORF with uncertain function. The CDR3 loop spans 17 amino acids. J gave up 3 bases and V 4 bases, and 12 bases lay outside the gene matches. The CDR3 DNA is TGTGCCAGCAGCCCGGGGACAGGCGTCCACTCCAATCAGCCCCAGCATTTT. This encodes CASSPGTGVHSNQPQHF.

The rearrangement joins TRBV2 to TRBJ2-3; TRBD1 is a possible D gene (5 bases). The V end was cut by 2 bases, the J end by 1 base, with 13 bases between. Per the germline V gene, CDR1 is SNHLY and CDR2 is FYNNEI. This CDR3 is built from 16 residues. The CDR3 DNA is TGTGCCAGCAGTGAAACCTGGGGCGAGGGCACAGATACGCAGTATTTT. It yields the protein CASSETWGEGTDTQYF. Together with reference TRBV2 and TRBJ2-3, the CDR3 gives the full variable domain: EPEVTQTPSHQVTQMGQEVILRCVPISNHLYFYWYRQILGQKVEFLVSFYNNEISEKSEIFDDQFSVERPDGSNFTLKIRSTKLEDSAMYFCASSETWGEGTDTQYFGPGTRLTVL.

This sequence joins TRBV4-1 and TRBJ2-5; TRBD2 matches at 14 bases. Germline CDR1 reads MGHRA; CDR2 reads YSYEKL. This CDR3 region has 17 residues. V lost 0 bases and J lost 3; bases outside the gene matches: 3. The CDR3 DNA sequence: TGCGCCAGCAGCCAAGATCGGGGACTAGCGGGAGAAGAGACCCAGTACTTC. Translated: CASSQDRGLAGEETQYF.

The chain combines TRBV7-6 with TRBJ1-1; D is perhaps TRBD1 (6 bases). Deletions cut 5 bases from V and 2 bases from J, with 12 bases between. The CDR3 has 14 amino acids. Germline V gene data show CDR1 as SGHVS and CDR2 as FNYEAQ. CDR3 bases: TGTGCCAGCAGCCCTGGACAGTTAAACACTGAAGCTTTCTTT. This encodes CASSPGQLNTEAFF. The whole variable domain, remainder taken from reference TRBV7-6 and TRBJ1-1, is GAGVSQSPRYKVTKRGQDVALRCDPISGHVSLYWYRQALGQGPEFLTYFNYEAQQDKSGLPNDRFSAERPEGSISTLTIQRTEQRDSAMYRCASSPGQLNTEAFFGQGTRLTVV.

The chain's CDR3 is CASSGVEGSEQYF. The CDR3 DNA sequence: TGTGCCAGCAGTGGAGTGGAAGGGAGCGAGCAGTACTTC. The gene calls are TRBV2 and TRBJ2-7, with a weak D call TRBD2 (5 bases). Germline CDR1 SNHLY, CDR2 FYNNEI. V shed 4 bases and J shed 6 bases, with 13 bases lying between them. This CDR3 has 13 amino acids.

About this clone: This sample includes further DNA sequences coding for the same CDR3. The CDR3 nucleotides are TGCGCCAGCAGCTTGGGGACTAGCGGTTACAATGAGCAGTTCTTC. It translates to CASSLGTSGYNEQFF. This rearrangement joins TRBV5-1 to TRBJ2-1, with TRBD2 matching 10 bases. This CDR3 is 15 amino acids long. V shed 0 bases and J 4 bases; nucleotides not matched to a gene: 1. The germline gives CDR1 SGHRS, CDR2 YFSETQ.

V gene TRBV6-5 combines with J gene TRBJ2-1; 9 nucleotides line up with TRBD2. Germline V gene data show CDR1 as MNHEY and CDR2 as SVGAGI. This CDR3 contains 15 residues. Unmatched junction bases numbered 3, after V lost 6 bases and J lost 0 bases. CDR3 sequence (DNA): TGTGCCAGCAGACCGACTAGCGGCTCCTACAATGAGCAGTTCTTC. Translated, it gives CASRPTSGSYNEQFF.

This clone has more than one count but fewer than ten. The chain's CDR3 is CASSRGQGNEKLFF. CDR3 sequence (DNA): TGTGCCAGCAGTAGGGGACAGGGAAATGAAAAACTGTTTTTT. V usage is TRBV6-6 and J usage is TRBJ1-4; TRBD1 matches at 9 bases. This CDR3 comprises 14 residues. Germline V CDR1 and CDR2: MNHNY, SVGAGI (reference sequence). The J segment lost 5 bases and the V segment lost 5 bases, leaving 3 bases of the junction unmatched.

The CDR3 here is CASSKQGPYEQYF. The DNA of the CDR3 is TGTGCCAGCAGCAAACAGGGGCCCTACGAGCAGTACTTC. V gene TRBV6-5 combines with J gene TRBJ2-7; 7 bases match TRBD1. Germline lookup yields CDR1 MNHEY and CDR2 SVGAGI. This CDR3 has 13 amino acids. The ends lost 6 bases at V and 2 bases at J; junction bases unmatched: 4.

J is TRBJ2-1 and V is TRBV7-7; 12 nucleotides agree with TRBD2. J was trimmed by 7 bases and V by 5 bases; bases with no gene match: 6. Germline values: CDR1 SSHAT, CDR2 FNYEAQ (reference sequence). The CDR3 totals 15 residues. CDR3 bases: TGTGCCAGCAGCCCCCGACTAGCGGGAGAAAATGAGCAGTTCTTC. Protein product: CASSPRLAGENEQFF.

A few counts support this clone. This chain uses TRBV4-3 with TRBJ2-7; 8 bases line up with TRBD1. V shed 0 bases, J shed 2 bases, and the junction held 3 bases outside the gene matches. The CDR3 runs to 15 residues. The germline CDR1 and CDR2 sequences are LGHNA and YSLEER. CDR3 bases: TGCGCCAGCAGCCAAGATACAGGGGGACCCTACGAGCAGTACTTC. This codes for CASSQDTGGPYEQYF.

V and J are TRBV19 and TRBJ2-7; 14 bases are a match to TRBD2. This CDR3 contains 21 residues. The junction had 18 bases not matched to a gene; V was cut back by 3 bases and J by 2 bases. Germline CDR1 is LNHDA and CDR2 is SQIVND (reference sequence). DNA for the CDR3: TGTGCCAGTAGTATCCGGGACAAAAGACTAGCGGGAGGGCCGGAACCCTACGAGCAGTACTTC. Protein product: CASSIRDKRLAGGPEPYEQYF.

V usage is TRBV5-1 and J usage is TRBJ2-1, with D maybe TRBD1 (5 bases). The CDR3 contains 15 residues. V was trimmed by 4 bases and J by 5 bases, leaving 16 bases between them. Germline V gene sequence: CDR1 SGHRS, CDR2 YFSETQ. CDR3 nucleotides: TGCGCCAGCAGCACACAAGGGGATCAAAACAATGAGCAGTTCTTC. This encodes CASSTQGDQNNEQFF.

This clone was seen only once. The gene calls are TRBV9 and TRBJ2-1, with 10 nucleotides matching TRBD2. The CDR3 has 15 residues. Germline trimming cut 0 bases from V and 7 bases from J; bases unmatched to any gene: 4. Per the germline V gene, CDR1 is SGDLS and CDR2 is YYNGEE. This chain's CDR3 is CASSVGLAGMNEQFF. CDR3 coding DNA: TGTGCCAGCAGCGTAGGACTAGCGGGTATGAATGAGCAGTTCTTC.

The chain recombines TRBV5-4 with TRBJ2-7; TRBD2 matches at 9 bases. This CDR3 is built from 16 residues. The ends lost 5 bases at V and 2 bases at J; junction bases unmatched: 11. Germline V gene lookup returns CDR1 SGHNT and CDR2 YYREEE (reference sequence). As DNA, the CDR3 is TGTGCCAGCAGTTCCGGGACTAGCTTAGGAACCTACGAGCAGTACTTC. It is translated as CASSSGTSLGTYEQYF.

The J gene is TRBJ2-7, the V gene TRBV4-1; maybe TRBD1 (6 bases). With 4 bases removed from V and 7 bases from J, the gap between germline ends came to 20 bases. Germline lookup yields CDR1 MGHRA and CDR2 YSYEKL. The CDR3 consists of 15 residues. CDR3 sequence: CASSPRQVERWEQYF. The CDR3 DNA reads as TGCGCCAGCAGCCCCAGACAGGTGGAAAGGTGGGAGCAGTACTTC.

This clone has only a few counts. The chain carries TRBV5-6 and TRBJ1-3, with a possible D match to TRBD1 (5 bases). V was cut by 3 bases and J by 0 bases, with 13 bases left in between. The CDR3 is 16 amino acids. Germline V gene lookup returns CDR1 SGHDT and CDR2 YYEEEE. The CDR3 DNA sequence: TGTGCCAGCAGCTGGAGACAGATAATCTCTGGAAACACCATATATTTT. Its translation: CASSWRQIISGNTIYF.

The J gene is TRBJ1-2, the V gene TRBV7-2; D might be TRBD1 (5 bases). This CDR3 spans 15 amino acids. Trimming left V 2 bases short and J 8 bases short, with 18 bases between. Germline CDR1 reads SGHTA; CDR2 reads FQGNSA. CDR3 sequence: CASSLRREEGWGYTF. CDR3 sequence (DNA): TGTGCCAGCAGCTTACGCAGGGAGGAAGGTTGGGGCTACACCTTC.